Below, 7 T cell receptor beta chains from the same sample are listed, as sequenced in a study of blood T cells in healthy people across ages. Sample-barcoded 5' priming and a J-beta primer mix drove a second PCR of 7 to 11 cycles. TCRdb reprocessed the 5' RACE reads with MiXCR, giving one entry per CDR3 protein. The sample consists of hundreds of thousands of distinct CDR3 sequences, 25% to 30% of them appearing once. Material for sequencing was blood. Source of these receptors: a woman aged 80 or over in good health.

On this clonotype itself: The junction departs from germline at one end; a sequencing error may be responsible. The chain recombines TRBV28 with TRBJ1-6, with D uncertain. This CDR3 comprises 13 residues. The V gene's germline CDR1 is MDHEN and CDR2 SYDVKM. CDR3 sequence reads: CASKSNHNSPLYF. The CDR3 DNA follows: TGTGCCAGCAAGAGCAACCATAATTCACCCCTCTACTTT.

This clonotype has ten or more counts. The chain recombines TRBV27 with TRBJ2-1; TRBD2 matches at 7 bases. V was clipped by 4 bases and J by 3 bases; unmatched bases: 3. Germline loops: CDR1 MNHEY, CDR2 SMNVEV (reference sequence). The CDR3 sequence is 14 residues long. CDR3 protein: CASSSGLHYNEQFF. The CDR3 region has the DNA TGTGCCAGCAGTTCGGGACTACACTACAATGAGCAGTTCTTC.

This clonotype was seen only a few times. The rearrangement joins TRBV18 to TRBJ2-1; D is undetermined. There are 11 residues in the CDR3. Trimming left V 2 bases short and J 8 bases short, with 4 bases between. Germline lookup yields CDR1 KGHSH and CDR2 LQKENI. The DNA for the CDR3 is TGTGCCAGCTCACCATGTGATGAGCAGTTCTTC. The encoded protein is CASSPCDEQFF.

This clonotype came up many times. The rearrangement uses TRBV20-1 and TRBJ2-3, with 9 bases fitting TRBD2. The V and J ends lost 0 bases and 4 bases, in that order; junction bases with no gene match: 20. The CDR3 consists of 20 residues. Germline V gives CDR1 DFQATT, CDR2 SNEGSKA (reference sequence). CDR3 protein: CSARDLGAGGRLLSADTQYF. In DNA form, the CDR3 reads TGCAGTGCTAGAGATCTCGGCGCGGGGGGGCGCCTCCTCTCCGCAGATACGCAGTATTTT.

The V gene is TRBV7-2, the J gene TRBJ1-2; D is undetermined. The CDR3 contains 16 residues. V was cut by 0 bases and J by 12 bases, with 23 bases left in between. In germline, CDR1 is SGHTA, CDR2 FQGNSA. The CDR3 protein is CASSLAGLSTLGSNTF. The CDR3 nucleotides read TGTGCCAGCAGCTTAGCCGGCCTCTCCACATTAGGGTCCAACACCTTC.

This clonotype was observed a handful of times. CDR3 sequence: CASSYLPGLAGGEQFF. CDR3 nucleotides: TGTGCCAGCAGTTACTTACCGGGACTAGCGGGGGGTGAGCAGTTCTTC. The J gene is TRBJ2-1, the V gene TRBV6-5, with 15 bases lining up with TRBD2. Per germline, CDR1 MNHEY and CDR2 SVGAGI. The CDR3 totals 16 residues. V was pared by 1 base and J by 9 bases, with 4 bases of the junction left unmatched.

About this clonotype: Possible read error: a much larger clone is one base away. V and J are TRBV28 and TRBJ2-1, with D possibly matching TRBD1 (6 bases). The J call could be wrong; TRBJ2-7 is a better fit for the DNA end. Per germline, CDR1 MDHEN and CDR2 SYDVKM. The CDR3 length is 14 residues. The DNA for the CDR3 is TGTGCCACCTACAGGGATTCCTCCTACAATGAGCAGTACTTC. As protein: CATYRDSSYNEQYF.